This is a list of T cell receptor beta chains from one sample in a study of T cells in Graves' hyperthyroidism and ophthalmopathy. One entry per CDR3 protein, called by TCRdb with MiXCR from the multiplex PCR reads. The sample lists about 360,000 distinct CDR3 sequences; around 14% were seen once. The sample comprised blood. The receptors derive from a woman younger than 35 with Graves' hyperthyroidism. Both conserved end residues are trimmed from each CDR3. Clone size is given for some rows only: seen once, a few or many times, or a class if the clone is expanded.

many TRBV7-2 ASSLEAGRTDTQY
. TRBV6-5 ASSYSTTRGYT
many TRBV6-1 ASSGGLAEIYNEQF
. TRBV6-2/TRBV6-3 ASRTGHTGELF
many TRBV20-1 SARGQGHLYT
many TRBV19 ASSKGSPSNQPQH
many TRBV6-1 ASRTAGAGKDGYT
many TRBV18 ASSPEQGTNTDTQY
. TRBV25-1 ASSESRVTEAF
few TRBV9 ASSPGRGGNEKLF
many TRBV6-1 ASSPLAGGTDTQY
many TRBV29-1 SVAEQAPNYGYT
many TRBV7-2 ASSPDRPSDTQY
. TRBV24-1 ATSDEEGPADTQY
many TRBV10-1 ASSDGQGVNTEAF